This T cell receptor (beta chain) was observed in a study of PD-L1 blockade in urothelial cancer (dated by TCRdb to 2016 to 2017). As for the study more broadly: Every patient began therapy around 2014 and was given atezolizumab 1,200 mg intravenously every 3 weeks. About nine tenths of the roughly 29 patients were identified as males with urothelial cancer of bladder origin, and a prior smoking history was reported by 18 of 29 patients. Patients had an ECOG performance status of 0 or 1 and had received between 0 and 3 prior chemotherapy regimens. Blood samples were analyzed 3 weeks after the start of treatment (second dose) and 6 weeks after the start of treatment. A median of 141,255 T cells and 83,000 or so unique TCRs was obtained from blood samples, and a median clonality of around 0.072 was observed. An exploratory multi-omic analysis was conducted of the somatic, immune and clinical correlates of response to PD-L1 blockade with atezolizumab in urothelial cancer. Pretreatment tumor samples, along with matched peripheral blood serially collected before and after atezolizumab treatment, were subjected to TCR sequencing. Progression-free survival longer than 6 months counted as durable clinical benefit, and TCR features were additionally tested against both progression-free and overall survival. Whole exome sequencing and RNA sequencing of pretreatment tumors were performed alongside TCR sequencing in the same patients. Nine patients achieved durable clinical benefit and about 22 did not. Pretreatment blood TCR-seq was available for under 35 patients, at least one posttreatment blood collection was obtained for some 25 patients, and tumor TCR-seq was available for some 25 patients. On the study overall, not on this receptor specifically: Improved progression-free and overall survival was found to be associated with pretreatment peripheral blood TCR clonality below the median. Because the sample size was small (n = 29) and many of the analyses were exploratory, the results are meant to be hypothesis-generating. Patients with durable benefit showed greater expansion of tumor-associated TCR clones in peripheral blood 3 weeks after starting treatment (n of about 20, p = 0.022).

The cohort comprised roughly 30 patients with locally advanced or metastatic urothelial carcinoma treated at Memorial Sloan Kettering on a trial protocol. Peripheral blood mononuclear cells were collected pretreatment and during treatment, with between 1 and 8 total time points obtained per patient. The Qiagen DNeasy Blood extraction kit was used to purify genomic DNA from total PBMCs and tumor samples. PBMCs were collected pretreatment and during treatment, and were isolated and stored as previously described. Notes on this clone: What antigen it recognizes has not been identified. No clone much larger than this one lies a single base away; base qualities are absent.

The germline V gene specifies SGHVS as CDR1 and FQNEAQ as CDR2. Its CDR3 holds 15 amino acids, cysteine through phenylalanine. Solely the CDR3 DNA is kept, with 45 bases framed from the first base. Trimmed from V: 2 bases; trimmed from J: 8 bases; junction bases lacking a gene match: 9. To estimate absolute template abundance from read counts, synthetic TCR analog templates were spiked into each PCR. Using the immunoSEQ assay, TCRbeta CDR3 regions were amplified from genomic DNA with bias-controlled V and J gene primers. Rearranged TCRbeta segments were sequenced at approximately 20X coverage. The authors' analysis ran thus. Clustering was used to correct sequencing errors, and CDR3s were annotated against IMGT so that V, D and J genes could be assigned. Downstream analyses used only productive TCRbeta rearrangements and left out out-of-frame or stop-codon sequences. To compute clonality, Shannon entropy was normalized by the log of the number of unique productive sequences and then subtracted from one. Clones differing between time points or between blood and tumor were identified using Fisher's exact test with Benjamini-Hochberg correction, with an adjusted p below 0.01 applied as the threshold. The table comes from immuneACCESS by way of TCRdb, which keeps in-frame sequences with V and J called. Part of the clones is missing from these tables; in studies checked, under half for an unresolved V gene and the rest for unknown reasons. Clonal size and the V and J genes are those of that table, whereas D and trimming came from the DNA. The sample yields about 72,000 clones; roughly 84% were counted once. The top ten clones comprise around 4.7% of the sample.

The rearrangement joined TRBV7-8 to TRBJ2-1; the junction holds 7 bases that match TRBD2. Sequenced here: PBMCs, sampled around atezolizumab (anti-PD-L1) treatment. The clonotype originates from a man between 65 and 85 years old with urothelial cancer. The bases read TGTGCCAGCAGCTTACGGCGGGAGAGGACGGATGAGCAGTTCTTC. It specifies CASSLRRERTDEQFF.